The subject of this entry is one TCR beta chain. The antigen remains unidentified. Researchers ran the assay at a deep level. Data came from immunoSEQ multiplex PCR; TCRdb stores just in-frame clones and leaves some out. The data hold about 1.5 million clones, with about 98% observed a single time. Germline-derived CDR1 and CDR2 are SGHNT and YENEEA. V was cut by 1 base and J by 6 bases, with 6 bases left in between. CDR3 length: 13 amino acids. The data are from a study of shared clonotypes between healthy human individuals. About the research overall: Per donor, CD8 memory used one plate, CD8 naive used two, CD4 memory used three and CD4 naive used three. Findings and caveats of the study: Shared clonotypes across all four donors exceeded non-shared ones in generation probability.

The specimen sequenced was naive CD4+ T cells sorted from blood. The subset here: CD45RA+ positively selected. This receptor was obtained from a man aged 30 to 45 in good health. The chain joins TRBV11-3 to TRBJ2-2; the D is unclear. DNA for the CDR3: TGTGCCAGCAGCTTAGTCTCTCCCGGGGAGCTGTTTTTT. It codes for CASSLVSPGELFF.